The rows below give T cell receptor beta chains drawn from one sample of a study of human T cells and chemical hapten exposure. TCRdb fed the RACE reads into MiXCR, producing one record per CDR3 protein. The sample carries about 360,000 distinct CDR3 sequences, more than 4.5% recorded once. Specimen: whole blood, collected in connection with sensitization to the hapten diphenylcyclopropenone (DPC). These receptors all stem from a woman aged 45-65 years with alopecia areata. Some clones in this sample may be carry-over from other donors' samples. The CDR3 runs from the conserved cysteine through the conserved F or W. Each record gives: CDR3 protein, CDR3 DNA, clone size, J gene, V gene, D gene. A D gene is named only where the DNA matches it firmly. Clone sizes are given selectively: once, few, many, or a class where the clone is expanded.

CDR3: CSADRGPYGYTF
DNA: TGCAGCGCGGACAGGGGGCCCTATGGCTACACCTTC
size: NA
J: TRBJ1-2
V: TRBV29-1
D: TRBD1

CDR3: CASSVEPVLMNTEAFF
DNA: TGTGCCAGCAGCGTAGAACCAGTACTCATGAACACTGAAGCTTTCTTT
size: few
J: TRBJ1-1
V: TRBV9
D: NA

CDR3: CASSYSTGQPSGANVLTF
DNA: TGTGCCAGCAGTTACTCGACGGGCCAACCCTCTGGGGCCAACGTCCTGACTTTC
size: many
J: TRBJ2-6
V: TRBV6-2/TRBV6-3
D: NA

CDR3: CSVDSGVGAYNEQFF
DNA: TGCAGCGTTGATTCGGGGGTGGGCGCCTACAATGAGCAGTTCTTC
size: few
J: TRBJ2-1
V: TRBV29-1
D: NA

CDR3: CSVQGPGFGSYNEQFF
DNA: TGCAGCGTACAGGGGCCAGGGTTCGGTTCCTACAATGAGCAGTTCTTC
size: many
J: TRBJ2-1
V: TRBV29-1
D: TRBD1

CDR3: CATSDLAGGGGNEQFF
DNA: TGTGCCACCAGTGATTTAGCGGGAGGGGGAGGTAATGAGCAGTTCTTC
size: few
J: TRBJ2-1
V: TRBV24-1
D: TRBD2

CDR3: CASSLARRTGGAGTEAFF
DNA: TGCGCCAGCAGCTTGGCCCGTCGAACAGGGGGCGCAGGGACTGAAGCTTTCTTT
size: many
J: TRBJ1-1
V: TRBV5-1
D: TRBD1

CDR3: CASRSGQGVNNEQFF
DNA: TGTGCCAGCAGGTCGGGACAGGGGGTTAACAATGAGCAGTTCTTC
size: many
J: TRBJ2-1
V: TRBV6-5
D: TRBD1

CDR3: CSAREGAGSSPLHF
DNA: TGCAGTGCTAGGGAGGGGGCAGGATCTTCACCCCTCCACTTT
size: few
J: TRBJ1-6
V: TRBV20-1
D: TRBD1

CDR3: CSALSGTGYEQYF
DNA: TGCAGCGCCTTAAGCGGGACAGGGTACGAGCAGTACTTC
size: many
J: TRBJ2-7
V: TRBV29-1
D: TRBD1

CDR3: CASSFLQAGNTEAFF
DNA: TGTGCCAGCAGTTTCCTACAGGCGGGGAACACTGAAGCTTTCTTT
size: many
J: TRBJ1-1
V: TRBV27
D: NA

CDR3: CASSDRGNQPQHF
DNA: TGTGCCAGCAGCGACAGGGGCAATCAGCCCCAGCATTTT
size: many
J: TRBJ1-5
V: TRBV12-3/TRBV12-4
D: TRBD1

CDR3: CAISESQGIYGYTF
DNA: TGTGCCATCAGTGAGTCGCAGGGGATTTACGGCTACACCTTC
size: many
J: TRBJ1-2
V: TRBV10-3
D: NA

CDR3: CASRLSGLEQNIQYF
DNA: TGTGCCAGCAGACTATCCGGACTAGAACAAAACATTCAGTACTTC
size: many
J: TRBJ2-4
V: TRBV12-3/TRBV12-4
D: TRBD2

CDR3: CTTSGGNTEAFF
DNA: TGCACCACCTCCGGGGGGAACACTGAAGCTTTCTTT
size: many
J: TRBJ1-1
V: TRBV29-1
D: NA

CDR3: CASRDTGGSGNTIYF
DNA: TGTGCCAGCAGAGATACAGGGGGCTCTGGAAACACCATATATTTT
size: many
J: TRBJ1-3
V: TRBV12-3/TRBV12-4
D: TRBD1

CDR3: CASSQEQERDSPLHF
DNA: TGTGCCAGCAGCCAAGAGCAGGAGCGGGATTCACCCCTCCACTTT
size: many
J: TRBJ1-6
V: TRBV3-1
D: NA

CDR3: CASRDPKGRETYEQYF
DNA: TGTGCCAGCAGGGACCCCAAAGGGCGGGAAACCTACGAGCAGTACTTC
size: few
J: TRBJ2-7
V: TRBV28
D: NA

CDR3: CASSITGGGETQYF
DNA: TGTGCCAGTAGTATTACGGGGGGCGGAGAGACCCAGTACTTC
size: few
J: TRBJ2-5
V: TRBV19
D: NA

CDR3: CASSSGTGYNSPLHF
DNA: TGTGCCAGCAGCTCAGGGACAGGGTATAATTCACCCCTCCACTTT
size: NA
J: TRBJ1-6
V: TRBV11-2
D: TRBD1

CDR3: CASSLSAGKGETQYF
DNA: TGTGCCAGCAGCTTATCCGCAGGGAAAGGAGAGACCCAGTACTTC
size: NA
J: TRBJ2-5
V: TRBV7-7
D: NA

CDR3: CASNSGRYSNQPQHF
DNA: TGTGCCAGCAATTCCGGGAGATATAGCAATCAGCCCCAGCATTTT
size: NA
J: TRBJ1-5
V: TRBV2
D: NA

CDR3: CASSPAGRNEQFF
DNA: TGTGCCAGCAGCCCAGCGGGTCGGAATGAGCAGTTCTTC
size: many
J: TRBJ2-1
V: TRBV12-3/TRBV12-4
D: NA

CDR3: CASSLDPVNTEAFF
DNA: TGCGCCAGCAGCTTGGATCCGGTGAACACTGAAGCTTTCTTT
size: many
J: TRBJ1-1
V: TRBV5-1
D: NA

CDR3: CASSQGPLDFSGNTIYF
DNA: TGTGCCAGCAGCCAAGGGCCGCTGGACTTCTCTGGAAACACCATATATTTT
size: few
J: TRBJ1-3
V: TRBV4-2
D: NA

CDR3: CASSPRWTGRGEKLFF
DNA: TGTGCCAGCAGTCCCCGATGGACAGGGCGGGGTGAAAAACTGTTTTTT
size: few
J: TRBJ1-4
V: TRBV12-3/TRBV12-4
D: TRBD1

CDR3: CASSPLGLNEKLFF
DNA: TGTGCCAGCTCACCTTTGGGACTAAATGAAAAACTGTTTTTT
size: NA
J: TRBJ1-4
V: TRBV18
D: NA

CDR3: CSVGTANYGYTF
DNA: TGCAGCGTTGGGACCGCCAACTATGGCTACACCTTC
size: NA
J: TRBJ1-2
V: TRBV29-1
D: NA

CDR3: CASSLTASGGTDTQYF
DNA: TGTGCCAGCAGTTTAACGGCTAGCGGGGGGACAGATACGCAGTATTTT
size: many
J: TRBJ2-3
V: TRBV12-3/TRBV12-4
D: TRBD2

CDR3: CASSFAVYGYTF
DNA: TGTGCCAGCAGTTTTGCGGTCTATGGCTACACCTTC
size: NA
J: TRBJ1-2
V: TRBV12-3/TRBV12-4
D: NA

CDR3: CASTPDGAYEQYF
DNA: TGTGCCAGCACTCCGGACGGGGCCTACGAGCAGTACTTC
size: few
J: TRBJ2-7
V: TRBV2
D: NA

CDR3: CSVGDGVSTEAFF
DNA: TGCAGCGTGGGGGATGGGGTGAGCACTGAAGCTTTCTTT
size: NA
J: TRBJ1-1
V: TRBV29-1
D: NA

CDR3: CAGRQAPTGELFF
DNA: TGTGCCGGAAGACAGGCTCCCACCGGGGAGCTGTTTTTT
size: few
J: TRBJ2-2
V: TRBV2
D: NA

CDR3: CASSPRDTRPYGYTF
DNA: TGTGCCAGCAGCCCCCGGGACACCCGCCCTTATGGCTACACCTTC
size: many
J: TRBJ1-2
V: TRBV5-4
D: NA

CDR3: CASSFPSANTEAFF
DNA: TGTGCCAGCAGTTTTCCATCCGCGAACACTGAAGCTTTCTTT
size: few
J: TRBJ1-1
V: TRBV28
D: NA

CDR3: CSARVGGANTGELFF
DNA: TGCAGTGCTAGAGTAGGAGGGGCGAACACCGGGGAGCTGTTTTTT
size: few
J: TRBJ2-2
V: TRBV20-1
D: NA

CDR3: CASSYVPGLGNNEQFF
DNA: TGTGCCAGCAGTTACGTTCCGGGACTAGGCAACAATGAGCAGTTCTTC
size: many
J: TRBJ2-1
V: TRBV6-5
D: TRBD2

CDR3: CSVRPSSTDTQYF
DNA: TGCAGCGTAAGGCCCTCTAGCACAGATACGCAGTATTTT
size: many
J: TRBJ2-3
V: TRBV29-1
D: NA

CDR3: CASAPVGGLDEQFF
DNA: TGTGCCAGCGCCCCTGTGGGAGGGCTGGATGAGCAGTTCTTC
size: few
J: TRBJ2-1
V: TRBV7-2
D: TRBD2

CDR3: CSARAPGLETDTQYF
DNA: TGCAGTGCTAGAGCCCCGGGACTAGAGACAGATACGCAGTATTTT
size: few
J: TRBJ2-3
V: TRBV20-1
D: TRBD2

CDR3: CATSFRTGTDTQYF
DNA: TGTGCCACCAGCTTCCGGACTGGTACAGATACGCAGTATTTT
size: many
J: TRBJ2-3
V: TRBV15
D: NA

CDR3: CASSHGGGATEAFF
DNA: TGTGCCAGCAGCCACGGCGGGGGCGCGACTGAAGCTTTCTTT
size: many
J: TRBJ1-1
V: TRBV3-1
D: NA

CDR3: CASSYGVRPYGYTF
DNA: TGTGCCAGCAGTTACGGCGTCCGCCCCTATGGCTACACCTTC
size: many
J: TRBJ1-2
V: TRBV6-5
D: NA

CDR3: CASSFVVIGTNEKLFF
DNA: TGTGCCAGCAGTTTCGTCGTTATTGGAACTAATGAAAAACTGTTTTTT
size: NA
J: TRBJ1-4
V: TRBV12-3/TRBV12-4
D: NA

CDR3: CSARRLAGGNEQFF
DNA: TGCAGTGCTAGAAGACTAGCGGGAGGAAATGAGCAGTTCTTC
size: many
J: TRBJ2-1
V: TRBV20-1
D: TRBD2

CDR3: CASSLVQGATEAFF
DNA: TGTGCCAGCAGCTTAGTTCAGGGGGCCACTGAAGCTTTCTTT
size: many
J: TRBJ1-1
V: TRBV7-9
D: TRBD1

CDR3: CASSLIGGATDTQYF
DNA: TGTGCCAGCAGCTTAATCGGGGGGGCAACAGATACGCAGTATTTT
size: few
J: TRBJ2-3
V: TRBV7-3
D: TRBD2

CDR3: CASSVGQSSGNTIYF
DNA: TGTGCCAGCAGCGTCGGACAGTCCTCTGGAAACACCATATATTTT
size: few
J: TRBJ1-3
V: TRBV3-1
D: NA

CDR3: CASSLEVQGNIQYF
DNA: TGCGCCAGCAGCTTGGAGGTTCAGGGAAACATTCAGTACTTC
size: NA
J: TRBJ2-4
V: TRBV5-1
D: NA

CDR3: CASSEAVVRVTEAFF
DNA: TGTGCCAGCAGTGAAGCGGTCGTGAGGGTCACTGAAGCTTTCTTT
size: many
J: TRBJ1-1
V: TRBV2
D: NA

CDR3: CASSLGLPSGANVLTF
DNA: TGCGCCAGCAGCTTGGGGCTACCCTCTGGGGCCAACGTCCTGACTTTC
size: many
J: TRBJ2-6
V: TRBV5-1
D: NA

CDR3: CSAIDGFAAKNIQYF
DNA: TGCAGTGCTATCGACGGGTTCGCGGCCAAAAACATTCAGTACTTC
size: many
J: TRBJ2-4
V: TRBV20-1
D: NA

CDR3: CASSYGLADNEQFF
DNA: TGTGCCAGCAGTTACGGGCTAGCGGACAATGAGCAGTTCTTC
size: NA
J: TRBJ2-1
V: TRBV6-2/TRBV6-3
D: TRBD2